A single sample gave rise to the 5 T cell receptor beta chains below, sequenced in a study of CD8 T cells in ankylosing spondylitis. Each CDR3 protein gets one entry after TCRdb re-called the 5' RACE reads with MiXCR. The top ten clones hold approximately 16% of a sample with 35,000 to 50,000 distinct CDR3 sequences, 10% of them seen once. Sequencing was performed on blood, either unsorted or a sorted T cell fraction (not recorded which). Receptors originate from a male donor with ankylosing spondylitis or in good health (not recorded which).

This clonotype was detected many times. V usage is TRBV12-3 or TRBV12-4 and J usage is TRBJ2-1; 9 nucleotides agree with TRBD2. The CDR3 spans 15 residues. The trim removed 3 bases at V and 8 bases at J, leaving 8 bases unmatched. The CDR3 protein is CASSFRLSGRYEQFF. DNA for the CDR3: TGTGCCAGCAGTTTTCGGCTCAGCGGGAGGTATGAGCAGTTCTTC.

This clonotype was observed at least ten times. The chain employs TRBV28 and TRBJ2-3; D call uncertain. Between the trimmed V and J ends, which lost 7 bases and 2 bases, there was a span of 7 bases. The CDR3 runs 12 residues. Germline assignment: CDR1 MDHEN and CDR2 SYDVKM. The CDR3 bases are TGTGCCAGCACCCGGGCCACAGATACGCAGTATTTT. Its translation: CASTRATDTQYF.

This clonotype was recorded at least ten times. The chain carries TRBV7-8 and TRBJ1-2; TRBD1 matches at 9 bases. J was trimmed by 2 bases and V by 7 bases; bases with no gene match: 5. CDR1 is SGHVS, CDR2 FQNEAQ, per germline. CDR3 length: 14 residues. The CDR3, as DNA: TGTGCCAGCACACCGGGACAGGGAAACTATGGCTACACCTTC. Protein sequence: CASTPGQGNYGYTF.

The J gene is TRBJ2-6, the V gene TRBV5-1, with TRBD1 matching over 10 bases. The CDR3 length is 19 residues. The germline gives CDR1 SGHRS, CDR2 YFSETQ. The J segment lost 4 bases and the V segment lost 4 bases, leaving 14 bases of the junction unmatched. The CDR3 nucleotides read TGCGCCAGCAGCGGGCCGGGACAGGGGCCGCCCGGAGGGGCCAACGTCCTGACTTTC. Translation: CASSGPGQGPPGGANVLTF.

This clonotype came up many times. The genes are TRBV11-1 and TRBJ2-1, with D possibly being TRBD1 or TRBD2 (5 bases each). CDR3 length: 16 residues. Germline assignment: CDR1 SGHAT and CDR2 FQDESV (reference sequence). The V end lost 5 bases, the J end lost 5 bases, and 19 bases lay between the germline ends. This chain's CDR3 is CASSATRDRPNNEQFF. The CDR3 DNA is TGTGCCAGCAGCGCAACCCGGGACCGCCCTAACAATGAGCAGTTCTTC.